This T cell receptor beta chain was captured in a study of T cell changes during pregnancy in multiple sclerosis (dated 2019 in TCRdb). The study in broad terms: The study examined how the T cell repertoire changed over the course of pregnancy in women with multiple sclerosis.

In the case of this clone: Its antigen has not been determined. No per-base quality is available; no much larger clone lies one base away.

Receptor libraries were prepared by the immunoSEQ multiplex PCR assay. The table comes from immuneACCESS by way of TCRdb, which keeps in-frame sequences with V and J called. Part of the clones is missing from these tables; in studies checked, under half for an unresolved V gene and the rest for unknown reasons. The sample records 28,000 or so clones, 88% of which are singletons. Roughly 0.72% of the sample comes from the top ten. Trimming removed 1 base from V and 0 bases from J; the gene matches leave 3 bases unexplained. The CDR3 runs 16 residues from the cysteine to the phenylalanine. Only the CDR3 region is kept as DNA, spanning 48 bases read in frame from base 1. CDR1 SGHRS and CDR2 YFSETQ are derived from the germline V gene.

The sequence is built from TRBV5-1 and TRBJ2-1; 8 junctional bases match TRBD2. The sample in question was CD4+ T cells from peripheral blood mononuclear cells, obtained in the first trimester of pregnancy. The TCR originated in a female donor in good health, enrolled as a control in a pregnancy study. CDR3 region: CASSLSGTSSYNEQFF. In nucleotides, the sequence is TGCGCCAGCAGCTTGTCCGGGACTAGCTCCTACAATGAGCAGTTCTTC.